This T cell receptor beta chain was sequenced in a study of T cell repertoires in cytomegalovirus infection. Study in general: Public TCR beta signatures marked donors with CMV infection and the matching HLA. Points from the study as a whole: Cumulative public TCR beta family frequency identified carriers of CMV plus the relevant HLA. HLA-C-restricted CMV clonotypes gave the most frequent clonotype in two of eight donors.

Germline V gene lookup returns CDR1 SGHAT and CDR2 FQNNGV. The CDR3 consists of 18 residues. Trimming removed 6 bases from V and 1 base from J, with 21 bases in between. One entry per CDR3 protein, called by TCRdb with MiXCR from the reads. The table shows 150,000 to 200,000 distinct CDR3 sequences, with about 15% occurring only once. This clonotype was counted ten times or more. Its matching antigen is unknown. The chain joins TRBV11-2 to TRBJ2-2; a possible D gene is TRBD2 (6 bases). The source of this sequence is a human donor in good health (CMV status not recorded). Some clones in this sample may be carry-over from other donors' samples. The sample consisted of PBMCs. The CDR3 DNA reads TGTGCCAGCAGGCCCCGCCCGGGGGACCTCGTGAACACCGGGGAGCTGTTTTTT. Its translation: CASRPRPGDLVNTGELFF.